This section outlines one TCR beta chain sequence together with its context. There is no known antigen for this receptor. Per-nucleotide qualities are absent, and no much larger clonotype sits a single base away. The library came from the immunoSEQ multiplex PCR assay. In the paper's pipeline: A statistical classification framework was developed to diagnose cytomegalovirus status using the catalog of TCR beta chain sequences. This immuneACCESS table, as held by TCRdb, lists in-frame sequences with V and J called but not all clones. Of the missing ones, under half trace to an unresolved V gene in checked studies; the others have no known cause. The V and J calls and clone size are taken from that table; D and trimming were inferred from the DNA. The sample data list about 190,000 clones, and approximately 80% of these were observed just once. About 7% of the sample is taken by the ten largest. Donors formed part of the validation cohort, which comprised about 130 subjects and was distinct from the first cohort of several hundred subjects.

The entry originates in a study of cytomegalovirus exposure and HLA in healthy donors listed by TCRdb under 2017. For the wider study: According to a later analysis, one platform produced both the 100 to 150 validation repertoires and the 720 or so repertoires of the first cohort. To predict cytomegalovirus infection status, the study brought together high-throughput TCR immunosequencing, statistical association of individual TCRs with disease status, and machine learning. A separate validation cohort of 90 to 150 different subjects was used in addition to the 666-subject first cohort. The aim of the study was to test whether cataloging public T cell receptors could identify signatures of past pathogen exposure.

Including the terminal cysteine and phenylalanine, the CDR3 comprises 14 residues. Of all the DNA, just the CDR3 is kept, 42 bases in frame from base 1. The CDR1 and CDR2 encoded by the germline V gene (reference sequence) are MNHEY and SMNVEV. The junction carries 11 bases between V and J, which are trimmed by 5 bases and 0 bases respectively. What the authors observed across the whole study: In a later analysis, TCRs clustered in the first cohort were found to also tend to co-occur in the roughly 120 validation repertoires, with approximately 95% of cluster scores above 0. In vitro tests confirmed that a few of the cytomegalovirus-associated TCR beta chains recognize cytomegalovirus antigens. The study listed 164 TCR beta chains as associated with cytomegalovirus. All 120 or so repertoires were used to score co-occurrence in the validation cohort in a later analysis, because that analysis had no HLA typing for the cohort. According to the authors, the approach could potentially be generalized to other disease states and immunological phenotypes. Cytomegalovirus status was reported to be diagnosed by the classifier with high specificity and sensitivity in both the original and validation cohorts. Across donors, most TCR sequences were observed very rarely, whereas some public TCRs were present in many individuals.

Recombination joined TRBV27 with TRBJ2-7, with an unclear D gene assignment. The sequencing sample was made of PBMCs. This receptor was identified in a man between 18 and 29 years old in good health and CMV-seropositive. The CDR3 has the sequence CASSLFRSSYEQYF. The nucleotides read TGTGCCAGCAGTCTTTTTAGGAGCTCCTACGAGCAGTACTTC.